This T cell receptor (beta chain) was obtained from a study of cytomegalovirus exposure and HLA in healthy donors. Whole-study results and caveats: Associated with HLA alleles at 0.05 false discovery rate in a later analysis were some 16,000 TCR beta sequences. Analysis was carried out at a later point, and it linked a missense DCLRE1C variant to TCR beta V- and J-gene trimming. A later analysis reportedly identified an Asian-associated ancestry cluster as carrying fewer N-insertions than the approximately 670-donor mean.

Trimming took 3 bases from V and 0 from J, leaving 5 bases between them. The germline V gene has CDR1 GTSNPN and CDR2 SVGIG (reference sequence). This CDR3 region has 12 residues. A multiplex PCR was run with 60 Vbeta primers and 13 Jbeta primers. In the study's own analysis: In a later analysis, the count reached 82 million or so unique TCR beta chains, with about 12 million shared. The repertoire was sequenced with immunoSEQ multiplex PCR; TCRdb's copy has only in-frame clones and lacks some. Clonal size and the V and J genes are those of that table, whereas D and trimming came from the DNA. The table lists around 170,000 clones, approximately 84% of them singletons. With respect to this clone: Its antigen is not identified.

This TCR derives from a woman in her 50s in good health and CMV-seropositive. The sequencing sample was made of PBMCs. The gene calls are TRBV30 and TRBJ1-1; unclear D gene. CDR3 nucleotide sequence: TGTGCCTGGAGACAGTTGAACACTGAAGCTTTCTTT. Its protein is CAWRQLNTEAFF.